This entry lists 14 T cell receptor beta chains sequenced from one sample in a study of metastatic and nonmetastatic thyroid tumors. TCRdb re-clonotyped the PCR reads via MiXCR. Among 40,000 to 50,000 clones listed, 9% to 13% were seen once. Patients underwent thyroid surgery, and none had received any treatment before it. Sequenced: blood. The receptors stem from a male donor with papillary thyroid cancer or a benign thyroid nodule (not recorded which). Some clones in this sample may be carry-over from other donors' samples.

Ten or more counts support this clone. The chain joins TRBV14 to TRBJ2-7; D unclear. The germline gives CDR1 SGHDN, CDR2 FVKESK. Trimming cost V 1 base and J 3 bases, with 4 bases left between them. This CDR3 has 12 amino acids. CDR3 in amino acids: CASSQGLYEQYF. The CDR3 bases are TGTGCCAGCAGCCAAGGGCTCTACGAGCAGTACTTC.

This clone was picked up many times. The CDR3, as DNA: TGTGCCAGCAGAATACAGGGGAACACTGAAGCTTTCTTT. Protein sequence: CASRIQGNTEAFF. The rearrangement uses TRBV6-2 or TRBV6-3 and TRBJ1-1, with D possibly matching TRBD1 (6 bases). Germline CDR1 and CDR2: MNHEY and SVGEGT. The CDR3 consists of 13 residues. V was pared by 6 bases and J by 1 base, with 9 bases between.

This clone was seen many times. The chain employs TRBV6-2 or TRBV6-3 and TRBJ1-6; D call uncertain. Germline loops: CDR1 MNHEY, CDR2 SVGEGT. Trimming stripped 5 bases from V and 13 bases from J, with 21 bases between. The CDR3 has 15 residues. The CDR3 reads CASSTDPPVVRPLHF. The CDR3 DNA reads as TGTGCCAGCAGTACTGACCCACCCGTTGTCCGGCCCCTCCACTTT.

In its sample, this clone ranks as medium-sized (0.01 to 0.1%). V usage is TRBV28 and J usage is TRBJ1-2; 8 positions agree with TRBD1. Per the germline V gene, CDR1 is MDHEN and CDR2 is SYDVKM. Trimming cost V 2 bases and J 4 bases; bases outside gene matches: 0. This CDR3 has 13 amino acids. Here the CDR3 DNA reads TGTGCCAGCAGTTTAACAGGGGGCTATGGCTACACCTTC. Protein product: CASSLTGGYGYTF.

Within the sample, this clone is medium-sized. CDR3 coding DNA: TGTGCCAGCAGTGAGGCTCCAGGGGGTACAGATACGCAGTATTTT. It codes for CASSEAPGGTDTQYF. This sequence joins TRBV6-4 and TRBJ2-3; 7 positions agree with TRBD1. The CDR3 totals 15 residues. Germline lookup yields CDR1 MRHNA and CDR2 SNTAGT. With V trimmed by 3 bases and J by 3 bases, 6 bases remained unmatched.

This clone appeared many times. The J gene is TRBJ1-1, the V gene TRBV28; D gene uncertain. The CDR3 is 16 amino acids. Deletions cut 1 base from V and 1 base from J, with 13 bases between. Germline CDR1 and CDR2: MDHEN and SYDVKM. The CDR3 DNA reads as TGTGCCAGCAGTTTATCCCCGGGGATGCCGAACACTGAAGCTTTCTTT. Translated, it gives CASSLSPGMPNTEAFF.

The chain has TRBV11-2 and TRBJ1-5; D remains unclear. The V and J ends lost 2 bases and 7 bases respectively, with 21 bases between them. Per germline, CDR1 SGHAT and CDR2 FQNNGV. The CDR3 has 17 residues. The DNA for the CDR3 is TGTGCCAGCAGCTTAATTCGGGTGACCCCTGGAGGGCAGCCCCAGCATTTT. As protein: CASSLIRVTPGGQPQHF. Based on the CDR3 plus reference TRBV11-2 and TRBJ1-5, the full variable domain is EAGVAQSPRYKIIEKRQSVAFWCNPISGHATLYWYQQILGQGPKLLIQFQNNGVVDDSQLPKDRFSAERLKGVDSTLKIQPAKLEDSAVYLCASSLIRVTPGGQPQHFGDGTRLSIL.

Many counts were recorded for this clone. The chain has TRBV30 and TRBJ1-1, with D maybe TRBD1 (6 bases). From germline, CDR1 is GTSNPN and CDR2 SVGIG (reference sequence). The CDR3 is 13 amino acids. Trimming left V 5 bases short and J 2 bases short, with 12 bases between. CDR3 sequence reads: CAWCAGQNTEAFF. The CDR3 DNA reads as TGTGCCTGGTGTGCGGGACAAAACACTGAAGCTTTCTTT.

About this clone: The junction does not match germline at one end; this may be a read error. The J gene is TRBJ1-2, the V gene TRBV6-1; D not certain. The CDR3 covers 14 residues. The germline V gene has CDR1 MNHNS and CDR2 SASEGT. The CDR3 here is CASRPTWGDYCYTF. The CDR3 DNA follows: TGTGCCAGCAGACCGACATGGGGAGACTATTGCTACACCTTC.

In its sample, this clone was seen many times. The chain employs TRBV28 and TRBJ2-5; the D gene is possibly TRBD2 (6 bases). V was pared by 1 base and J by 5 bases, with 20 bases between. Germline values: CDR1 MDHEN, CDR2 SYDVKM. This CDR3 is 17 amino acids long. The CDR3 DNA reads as TGTGCCAGCAGTTTATCCGAGGGGCCAGCCGGGGGTGAGACCCAGTACTTC. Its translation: CASSLSEGPAGGETQYF.

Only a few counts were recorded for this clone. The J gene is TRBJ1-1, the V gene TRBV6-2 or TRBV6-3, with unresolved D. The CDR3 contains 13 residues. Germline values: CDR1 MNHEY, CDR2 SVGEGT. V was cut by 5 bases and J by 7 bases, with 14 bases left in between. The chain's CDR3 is CASSPSAGIEAFF. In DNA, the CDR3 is TGTGCCAGCAGTCCGTCGGCGGGGATTGAAGCTTTCTTT.

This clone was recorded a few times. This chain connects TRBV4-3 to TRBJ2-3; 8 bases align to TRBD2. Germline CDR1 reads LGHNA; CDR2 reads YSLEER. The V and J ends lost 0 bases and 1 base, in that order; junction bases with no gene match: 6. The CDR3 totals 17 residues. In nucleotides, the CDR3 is TGCGCCAGCAGCCAAGATTTCGATAGCGGGGGCACAGATACGCAGTATTTT. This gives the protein CASSQDFDSGGTDTQYF.

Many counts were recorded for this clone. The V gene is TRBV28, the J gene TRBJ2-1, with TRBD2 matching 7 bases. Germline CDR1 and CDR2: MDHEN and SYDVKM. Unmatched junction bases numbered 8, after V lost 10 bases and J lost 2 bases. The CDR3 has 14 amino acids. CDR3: CAISGAGAYNEQFF. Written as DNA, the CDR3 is TGTGCCATCTCTGGGGCGGGGGCCTACAATGAGCAGTTCTTC. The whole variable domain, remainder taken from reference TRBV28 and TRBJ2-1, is DVKVTQSSRYLVKRTGEKVFLECVQDMDHENMFWYRQDPGLGLRLIYFSYDVKMKEKGDIPEGYSVSREKKERFSLILESASTNQTSMYLCAISGAGAYNEQFFGPGTRLTVL.

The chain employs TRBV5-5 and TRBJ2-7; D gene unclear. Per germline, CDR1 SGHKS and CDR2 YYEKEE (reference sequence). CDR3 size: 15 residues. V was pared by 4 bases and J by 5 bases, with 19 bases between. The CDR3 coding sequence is TGTGCCAGCAGCCCGGATGGAATTTCTCTGGACGAGCAGTACTTC. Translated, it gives CASSPDGISLDEQYF.